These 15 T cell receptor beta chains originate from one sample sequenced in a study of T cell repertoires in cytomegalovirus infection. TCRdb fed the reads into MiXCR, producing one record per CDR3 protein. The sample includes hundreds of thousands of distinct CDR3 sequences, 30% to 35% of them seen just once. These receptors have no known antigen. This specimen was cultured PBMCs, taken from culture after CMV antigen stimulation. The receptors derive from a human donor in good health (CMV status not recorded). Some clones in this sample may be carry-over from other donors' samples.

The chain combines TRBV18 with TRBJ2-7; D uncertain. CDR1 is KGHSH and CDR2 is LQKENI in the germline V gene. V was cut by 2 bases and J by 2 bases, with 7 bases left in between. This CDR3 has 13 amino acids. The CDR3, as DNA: TGTGCCAGCTCACCAGCCGATACCTACGAGCAGTACTTC. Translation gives CASSPADTYEQYF.

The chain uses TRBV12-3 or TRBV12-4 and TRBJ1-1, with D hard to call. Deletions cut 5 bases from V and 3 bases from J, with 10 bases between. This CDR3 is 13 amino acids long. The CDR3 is CASSTTVDTEAFF. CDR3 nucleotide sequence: TGTGCCAGCAGTACCACGGTGGACACTGAAGCTTTCTTT.

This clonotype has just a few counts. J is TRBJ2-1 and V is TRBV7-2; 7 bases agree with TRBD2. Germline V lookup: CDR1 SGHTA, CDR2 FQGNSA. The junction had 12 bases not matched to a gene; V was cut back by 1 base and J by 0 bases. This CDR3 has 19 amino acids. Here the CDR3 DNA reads TGTGCCAGCAGCTTAGTAGGGTCTAGCGGACTACTCTCCTACAATGAGCAGTTCTTC. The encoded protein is CASSLVGSSGLLSYNEQFF. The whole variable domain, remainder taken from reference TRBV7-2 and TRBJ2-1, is GAGVSQSPSNKVTEKGKDVELRCDPISGHTALYWYRQSLGQGLEFLIYFQGNSAPDKSGLPSDRFSAERTGGSVSTLTIQRTQQEDSAVYLCASSLVGSSGLLSYNEQFFGPGTRLTVL.

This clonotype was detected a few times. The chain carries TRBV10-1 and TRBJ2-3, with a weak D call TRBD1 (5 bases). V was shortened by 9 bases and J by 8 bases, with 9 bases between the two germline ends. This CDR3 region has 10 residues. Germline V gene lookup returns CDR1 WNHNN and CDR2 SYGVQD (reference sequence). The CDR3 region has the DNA TGCGCCAGGAGAAGGGGTACGCAGTATTTT. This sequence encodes CARRRGTQYF.

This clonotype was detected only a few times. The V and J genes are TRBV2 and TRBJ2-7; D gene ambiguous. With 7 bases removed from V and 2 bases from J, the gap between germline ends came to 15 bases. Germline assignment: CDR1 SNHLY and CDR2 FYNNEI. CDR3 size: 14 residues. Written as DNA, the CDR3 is TGTGCCAGCACCCCTCGTTCTTCTACCTACGAGCAGTACTTC. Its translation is CASTPRSSTYEQYF.

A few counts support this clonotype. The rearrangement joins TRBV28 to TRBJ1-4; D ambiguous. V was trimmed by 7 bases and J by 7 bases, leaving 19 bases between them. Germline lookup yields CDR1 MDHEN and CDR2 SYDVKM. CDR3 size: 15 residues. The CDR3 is CASTRIGHLGEKLFF. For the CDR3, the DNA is TGTGCCAGCACCCGTATTGGGCACCTCGGTGAAAAACTGTTTTTT.

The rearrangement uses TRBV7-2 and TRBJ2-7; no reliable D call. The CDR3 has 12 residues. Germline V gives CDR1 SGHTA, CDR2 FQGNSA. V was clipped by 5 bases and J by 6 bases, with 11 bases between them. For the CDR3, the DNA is TGTGCCAGCAGCCCCACCGTGGGCGAGCAGTACTTC. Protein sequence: CASSPTVGEQYF.

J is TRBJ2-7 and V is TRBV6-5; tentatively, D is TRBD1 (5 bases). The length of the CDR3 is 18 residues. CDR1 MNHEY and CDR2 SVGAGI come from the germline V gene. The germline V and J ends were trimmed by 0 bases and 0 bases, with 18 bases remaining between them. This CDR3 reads CASSYSKDSGLSSYEQYF. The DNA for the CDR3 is TGTGCCAGCAGTTACTCGAAGGATTCAGGGCTGAGCTCCTACGAGCAGTACTTC.

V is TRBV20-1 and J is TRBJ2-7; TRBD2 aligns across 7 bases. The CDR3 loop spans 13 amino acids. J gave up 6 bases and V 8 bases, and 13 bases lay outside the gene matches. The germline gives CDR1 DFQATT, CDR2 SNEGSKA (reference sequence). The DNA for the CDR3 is TGCAGTCCGGTACTCGCGGGGGTGCGCGAGCAGTACTTC. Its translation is CSPVLAGVREQYF.

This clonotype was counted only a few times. DNA of the CDR3: TGTGCCAGCAGCTCCCAAACCGGGACGGGAGAGCAGTACTTC. Amino acid sequence: CASSSQTGTGEQYF. The rearrangement uses TRBV7-2 and TRBJ2-7, with D perhaps given as TRBD1 or TRBD2 (5 bases each). This CDR3 comprises 14 residues. V was shortened by 4 bases and J by 7 bases, with 17 bases between the two germline ends. Germline assignment: CDR1 SGHTA and CDR2 FQGNSA.

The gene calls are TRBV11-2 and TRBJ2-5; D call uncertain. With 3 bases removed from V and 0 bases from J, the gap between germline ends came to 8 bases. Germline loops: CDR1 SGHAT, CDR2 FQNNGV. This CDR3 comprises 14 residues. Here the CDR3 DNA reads TGTGCCAGCAGCTTTAACAGTAACCAAGAGACCCAGTACTTC. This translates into CASSFNSNQETQYF.

CDR3 DNA: TGTGCCAGCAGCCCCCCGCTTCCCTATGGGGAGGGCAATGAGCAGTTCTTC. Translating it yields CASSPPLPYGEGNEQFF. The chain has TRBV27 and TRBJ2-1; 7 bases fit TRBD2. This CDR3 comprises 17 residues. The trim removed 6 bases at V and 6 bases at J, leaving 17 bases unmatched. Germline V gene sequence: CDR1 MNHEY, CDR2 SMNVEV (reference sequence).

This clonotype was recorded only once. The CDR3 loop is CALRRSGGRYNSPLHF. CDR3 nucleotides: TGTGCCCTCCGGAGGAGTGGCGGGAGGTATAATTCACCCCTCCACTTT. V is TRBV24-1 and J is TRBJ1-6; D is unresolved. This CDR3 is 16 amino acids long. Trimming pared 12 bases from V and 4 bases from J, leaving 21 bases between. Germline CDR1 reads KGHDR; CDR2 reads SFDVKD.

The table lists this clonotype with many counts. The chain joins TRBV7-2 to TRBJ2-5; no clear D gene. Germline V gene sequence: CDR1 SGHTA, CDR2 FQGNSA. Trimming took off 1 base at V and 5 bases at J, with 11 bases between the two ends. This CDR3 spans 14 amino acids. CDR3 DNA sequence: TGTGCCAGCAGCTTAGGTCAGGCAGAGGAGACCCAGTACTTC. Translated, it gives CASSLGQAEETQYF.

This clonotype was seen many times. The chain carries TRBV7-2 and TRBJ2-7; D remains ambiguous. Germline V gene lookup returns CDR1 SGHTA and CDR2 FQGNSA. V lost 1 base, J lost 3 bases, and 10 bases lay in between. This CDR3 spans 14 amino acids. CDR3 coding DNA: TGTGCCAGCAGCTTAGGTGCTCAGTACTACGAGCAGTACTTC. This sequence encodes CASSLGAQYYEQYF. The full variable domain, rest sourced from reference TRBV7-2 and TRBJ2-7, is GAGVSQSPSNKVTEKGKDVELRCDPISGHTALYWYRQSLGQGLEFLIYFQGNSAPDKSGLPSDRFSAERTGGSVSTLTIQRTQQEDSAVYLCASSLGAQYYEQYFGPGTRLTVT.